These 22 T cell receptor beta chains were all obtained from the same sample, sequenced in a study of regulatory T cells in long-lasting Graves disease. Time point of the sample: persistent/refractory GD, antithyroid drugs over 5 years with positive TRAb. Extracted RNA from PBMCs served as the source of the TCR library. HTBI primers from iRepertoire and Arm-PCR of CDR3 regions yielded the TCR beta libraries. TCRdb analysed the multiplex PCR reads with MiXCR anew, one entry per CDR3 protein. Seen here are 400,000 to 500,000 distinct CDR3 sequences, 22% observed once, and the top ten hold around 12%. Source: peripheral blood mononuclear cells (PBMCs), taken when the disease was refractory, from a patient treated with antithyroid drugs. These receptors were taken from a female donor with Graves disease.

Concerning this clonotype: The junction does not match germline at one end; this may be a read error. The genes are TRBV7-2 and TRBJ2-7; perhaps D is TRBD1 or TRBD2 (5 bases each). The germline gives CDR1 SGHTA, CDR2 FQGNSA. The CDR3 consists of 12 residues. The CDR3 sequence is CASSLATVPGNF. In nucleotides, the CDR3 is TGTGCCAGCAGCTTAGCGACAGTACCCGGGAACTTC.

V and J are TRBV19 and TRBJ2-7, with 10 positions matching TRBD1. This CDR3 is 13 amino acids long. CDR1 and CDR2 (germline): LNHDA, SQIVND (reference sequence). The ends lost 6 bases at V and 6 bases at J; junction bases unmatched: 5. This CDR3 reads CASRSGQGSEQYF. CDR3 bases: TGTGCCAGTAGATCGGGACAGGGGAGCGAGCAGTACTTC.

Notes on this clonotype: One end of the junction is discordant with germline, which a read error may explain. V usage is TRBV7-3 and J usage is TRBJ2-7; 9 bases match TRBD2. This CDR3 comprises 15 residues. Looked up from germline, CDR1 is SGHTA and CDR2 is FQGTGA. CDR3 in amino acids: CASREATSGTYEQYF. The CDR3 DNA sequence: TGTGCCAGCAGAGAGGCGACTAGCGGTACCTACGAACAGTACTTC. The variable domain in full, with the rest retrieved from reference TRBV7-3 and TRBJ2-7, is GAGVSQTPSNKVTEKGKYVELRCDPISGHTALYWYRQSLGQGPEFLIYFQGTGAADDSGLPNDRFFAVRPEGSVSTLKIQRTERGDSAVYLCASREATSGTYEQYFGPGTRLTVT.

For the CDR3, the DNA is TGTGCCAGCAGCTTAGGAGTAAGAACTGAAGCTTTCTTT. This codes for CASSLGVRTEAFF. The chain couples TRBV7-2 to TRBJ1-1; no reliable D call. V dropped 1 base and J dropped 5 bases, with 8 bases sitting between them. Per germline, CDR1 SGHTA and CDR2 FQGNSA. This CDR3 comprises 13 residues.

This clonotype was detected a few times. The J gene is TRBJ2-7, the V gene TRBV10-3, with a weak D call TRBD1 (5 bases). Germline V CDR1 and CDR2: ENHRY, SYGVKD. The V and J ends lost 6 bases and 0 bases respectively, with 12 bases between them. The CDR3 has 14 amino acids. The CDR3 sequence is CAIRMTADSYEQYF. DNA of the CDR3: TGTGCCATCAGGATGACAGCCGACTCCTACGAGCAGTACTTC.

This clonotype was counted many times. This chain links TRBV28 with TRBJ1-5; D is undetermined. The CDR3 consists of 11 residues. Trimming took 6 bases from V and 5 from J, leaving 5 bases between them. The germline gives CDR1 MDHEN, CDR2 SYDVKM. The CDR3 sequence is CASRQDQPQHF. CDR3 DNA sequence: TGTGCCAGCAGGCAAGATCAGCCCCAGCATTTT.

In its sample, this clonotype was seen many times. This chain connects TRBV6-1 to TRBJ1-5; D gene unclear. Between the trimmed V and J ends, which lost 3 bases and 5 bases, there was a span of 11 bases. This CDR3 region has 14 residues. Germline V gene lookup returns CDR1 MNHNS and CDR2 SASEGT. In DNA form, the CDR3 reads TGTGCCAGCAGTGAGGCTGGGCAGCATCAGCCCCAGCATTTT. Amino acid sequence: CASSEAGQHQPQHF.

This clonotype was counted many times. The CDR3 nucleotides read TGTGCCAGCATCCCGGGACAGAACACCGGGGAGCTGTTTTTT. It specifies CASIPGQNTGELFF. The rearrangement joins TRBV28 to TRBJ2-2, with D tentatively TRBD1 (6 bases). Trimming cost V 7 bases and J 1 base, with 10 bases left between them. From germline, CDR1 is MDHEN and CDR2 SYDVKM. The CDR3 totals 14 residues.

This clonotype appeared many times. This chain links TRBV28 with TRBJ1-2; D gene ambiguous. Trimming stripped 5 bases from V and 4 bases from J, with 14 bases between. The length of the CDR3 is 14 residues. CDR1 is MDHEN and CDR2 is SYDVKM in the germline V gene. The CDR3 sequence is CASSPPDTAYGYTF. The CDR3 region has the DNA TGTGCCAGCAGTCCCCCTGACACGGCCTATGGCTACACCTTC.

A few counts support this clonotype. CDR3 sequence reads: CSATGGDRRSNQPQHF. The DNA for the CDR3 is TGCAGTGCTACGGGAGGGGACAGGAGGAGCAATCAGCCCCAGCATTTT. The chain is built from TRBV20-1 and TRBJ1-5; 8 nucleotides agree with TRBD1. V was pared by 4 bases and J by 1 base, with 9 bases of the junction left unmatched. From germline, CDR1 is DFQATT and CDR2 SNEGSKA (reference sequence). The CDR3 is made up of 16 amino acids.

This clonotype was seen repeatedly, ten times or more. V is TRBV28 and J is TRBJ1-4, with D possibly being TRBD1 (6 bases). Germline CDR1 reads MDHEN; CDR2 reads SYDVKM. The V end was cut by 0 bases, the J end by 2 bases, with 10 bases between. The CDR3 totals 16 residues. CDR3 DNA: TGTGCCAGCAGTTTATGGGCGACAGGCACTAATGAAAAACTGTTTTTT. Its translation: CASSLWATGTNEKLFF. Full variable domain (outside the CDR3, taken from reference TRBV28 and TRBJ1-4): DVKVTQSSRYLVKRTGEKVFLECVQDMDHENMFWYRQDPGLGLRLIYFSYDVKMKEKGDIPEGYSVSREKKERFSLILESASTNQTSMYLCASSLWATGTNEKLFFGSGTQLSVL.

Comment on this clonotype: A much larger clone sits a single nucleotide away, making a read error possible. CDR3 residues: CASSHLDGQLNYGYAF. The CDR3 bases are TGTGCCAGCAGCCACCTAGATGGACAGCTAAACTATGGCTACGCCTTC. The chain joins TRBV3-1 to TRBJ1-2; maybe TRBD1 (6 bases). In germline, CDR1 is LGHDT, CDR2 YNNKEL (reference sequence). This CDR3 spans 16 amino acids.

This clonotype has ten or more counts. The chain is built from TRBV6-1 and TRBJ1-5, with a tentative D call TRBD1 (5 bases). The CDR3 runs to 14 residues. Germline CDR1 MNHNS, CDR2 SASEGT. V was pared by 6 bases and J by 3 bases, with 12 bases between. CDR3 DNA sequence: TGTGCCAGCAGCTATGACAGTTTCAATCAGCCCCAGCATTTT. Its protein product is CASSYDSFNQPQHF.

Many counts were recorded for this clonotype. V usage is TRBV11-2 and J usage is TRBJ1-2, with a possible D match to TRBD1 (6 bases). CDR1 SGHAT and CDR2 FQNNGV come from the germline V gene. V was trimmed by 4 bases and J by 7 bases, leaving 13 bases between them. This CDR3 comprises 13 residues. CDR3 sequence (DNA): TGTGCCAGCAGCTCGCCCTCAGGGGTTGGCTACACCTTC. This translates into CASSSPSGVGYTF. The full variable domain, in which reference TRBV11-2 and TRBJ1-2 provide the parts outside the CDR3, is EAGVAQSPRYKIIEKRQSVAFWCNPISGHATLYWYQQILGQGPKLLIQFQNNGVVDDSQLPKDRFSAERLKGVDSTLKIQPAKLEDSAVYLCASSSPSGVGYTFGSGTRLTVV.

This clonotype was recorded at least ten times. The rearrangement joins TRBV6-1 to TRBJ1-2; 7 nucleotides line up with TRBD1. With 6 bases clipped from V and 4 bases from J, the junction kept 5 bases outside the gene matches. Germline V gives CDR1 MNHNS, CDR2 SASEGT. The CDR3 length is 13 residues. The CDR3 loop is CASSTGTAYGYTF. In DNA form, the CDR3 reads TGTGCCAGCAGCACCGGGACAGCCTATGGCTACACCTTC.

Many counts were recorded for this clonotype. The chain employs TRBV2 and TRBJ1-2; unclear D gene. This CDR3 contains 10 residues. Trimming removed 8 bases from V and 2 bases from J, with 3 bases in between. Germline CDR1 SNHLY, CDR2 FYNNEI. CDR3 loop: CASGNYGYTF. DNA for the CDR3: TGTGCCAGCGGGAACTATGGCTACACCTTC.

This clonotype has just a few counts. This chain links TRBV28 with TRBJ2-7; a possible D gene is TRBD1 (6 bases). The CDR3 sequence is 15 residues long. V lost 4 bases and J 2 bases, leaving 15 bases between the germline ends. In germline, CDR1 is MDHEN, CDR2 SYDVKM. This chain's CDR3 is CASSSDRPTAYEQYF. Written as DNA, the CDR3 is TGTGCCAGCAGTTCGGACAGACCTACAGCCTACGAGCAGTACTTC.

This clonotype was observed many times. This chain connects TRBV28 to TRBJ2-7; 8 nucleotides line up with TRBD2. The germline V gene has CDR1 MDHEN and CDR2 SYDVKM. The CDR3 is 14 amino acids. With V trimmed by 7 bases and J by 5 bases, 10 bases remained unmatched. The CDR3 spells CASIKSGTSNEQYF. CDR3 in DNA: TGTGCCAGCATTAAAAGTGGGACTAGTAACGAGCAGTACTTC. The whole variable domain, remainder taken from reference TRBV28 and TRBJ2-7, is DVKVTQSSRYLVKRTGEKVFLECVQDMDHENMFWYRQDPGLGLRLIYFSYDVKMKEKGDIPEGYSVSREKKERFSLILESASTNQTSMYLCASIKSGTSNEQYFGPGTRLTVT.

The gene calls are TRBV28 and TRBJ2-3, with a tentative D call TRBD2 (6 bases). The V end was cut by 6 bases, the J end by 9 bases, with 13 bases between. This CDR3 is built from 12 residues. Germline loops: CDR1 MDHEN, CDR2 SYDVKM. The CDR3 DNA reads TGTGCCAGCAGCCCTTGGGGGGACACGCAGTATTTT. It yields the protein CASSPWGDTQYF.

The chain combines TRBV7-2 with TRBJ2-6; D may match TRBD1 or TRBD2 (5 bases each). Between the trimmed V and J ends, which lost 5 bases and 1 base, there was a span of 9 bases. Germline CDR1 is SGHTA and CDR2 is FQGNSA. The CDR3 is 15 amino acids. CDR3 DNA sequence: TGTGCCAGCAGCCGAGGGGTATCTGGGGCCAACGTCCTGACTTTC. This translates into CASSRGVSGANVLTF.

The chain combines TRBV5-1 with TRBJ1-1; no definite D call. Trimming stripped 5 bases from V and 1 base from J, with 9 bases between. Germline V lookup: CDR1 SGHRS, CDR2 YFSETQ. The CDR3 extends over 13 amino acids. CDR3 in amino acids: CASRNDGNTEAFF. The CDR3 bases are TGCGCCAGCAGGAACGATGGGAACACTGAAGCTTTCTTT.

Ten or more counts support this clonotype. This chain uses TRBV28 with TRBJ2-7, with D possibly matching TRBD2 (5 bases). The length of the CDR3 is 14 residues. Germline V gene lookup returns CDR1 MDHEN and CDR2 SYDVKM. The V end lost 3 bases, the J end lost 3 bases, and 12 bases lay between the germline ends. In DNA, the CDR3 is TGTGCCAGCAGTTTTTTTTTCGGGGACTACGAGCAGTACTTC. Amino acid sequence: CASSFFFGDYEQYF.